This record looks at one T cell receptor (beta chain) sequence and its context. Its specificity is not known. The data derive from a study of OX40 agonist ivuxolimab in advanced cancers. Findings of the study overall: Also showing low normalized T-cell clonal expansion were some of the nonresponders.

V lost 5 bases and J lost 4; bases outside the gene matches: 6. The CDR3 length is 15 residues. Per germline, CDR1 SGHRS and CDR2 YFSETQ. Measured with immunoSEQ multiplex PCR; TCRdb has only the in-frame clones, and not every one. The sample has about 34,000 clones, 81% seen once. The sequence derives from an adult with an advanced solid tumor such as melanoma, head and neck, liver or kidney cancer. Specimen: CD4+ or CD8+ T cells sorted from blood, collected in a trial of the OX40 agonist ivuxolimab. The rearrangement joins TRBV5-1 to TRBJ2-3; TRBD2 agrees at 11 bases. The CDR3 sequence is CASRTSGEGSDTQYF. DNA for the CDR3: TGCGCCAGCAGGACTAGCGGGGAGGGGTCAGATACGCAGTATTTT.